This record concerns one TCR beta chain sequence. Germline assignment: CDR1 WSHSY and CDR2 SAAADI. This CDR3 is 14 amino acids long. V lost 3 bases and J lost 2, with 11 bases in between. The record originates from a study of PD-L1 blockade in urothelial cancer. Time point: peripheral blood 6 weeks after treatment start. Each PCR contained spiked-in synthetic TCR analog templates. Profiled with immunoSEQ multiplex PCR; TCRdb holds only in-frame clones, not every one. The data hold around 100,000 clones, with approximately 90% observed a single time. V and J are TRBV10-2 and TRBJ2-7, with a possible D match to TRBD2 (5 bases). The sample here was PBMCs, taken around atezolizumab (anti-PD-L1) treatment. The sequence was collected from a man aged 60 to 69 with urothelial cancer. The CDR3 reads CASSDSGKAYEQYF. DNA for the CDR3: TGCGCCAGCAGTGATTCGGGGAAGGCCTACGAGCAGTACTTC.